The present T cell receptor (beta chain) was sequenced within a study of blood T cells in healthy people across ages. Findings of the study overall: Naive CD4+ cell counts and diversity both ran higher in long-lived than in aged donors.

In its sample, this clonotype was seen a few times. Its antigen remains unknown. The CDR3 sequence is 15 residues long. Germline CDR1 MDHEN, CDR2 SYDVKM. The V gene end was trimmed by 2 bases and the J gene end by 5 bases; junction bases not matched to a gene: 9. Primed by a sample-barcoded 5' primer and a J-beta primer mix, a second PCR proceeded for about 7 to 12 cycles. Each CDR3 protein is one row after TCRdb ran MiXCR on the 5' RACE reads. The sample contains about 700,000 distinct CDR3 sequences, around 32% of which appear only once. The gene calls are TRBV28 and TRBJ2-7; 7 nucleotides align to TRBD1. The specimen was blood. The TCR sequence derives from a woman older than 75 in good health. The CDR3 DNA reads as TGTGCCAGCAGTTTAGGAACACAGGGGACGAACGAGCAGTACTTC. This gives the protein CASSLGTQGTNEQYF.